This T cell receptor (beta chain) was recorded in a study of T cell responses to AZD1222 COVID-19 vaccine. Study results and limitations: Repertoires were obtained solely post-peak T cell response.

V gave up 6 bases and J gave up 0 bases; unmatched junction bases: 7. The germline CDR1 and CDR2 sequences are LGHNT and FRNRAP. The CDR3 sequence is 19 residues long. Comments on this clone: Its specificity is not known. Other DNA sequences from this sample encode an identical CDR3 as well.

Only in-frame clones appear in the TCRdb table, and some are missing; sequencing was by immunoSEQ multiplex PCR. This table holds 150,000 or so clones, roughly nine tenths found once. This receptor was obtained from an adult in good health. Sequences were derived from peripheral blood, sampled on day 0 of AZD1222 vaccination. The chain uses TRBV12-5 and TRBJ2-2; 16 positions agree with TRBD2. The CDR3 spells CASGSGTSGGASNTGELFF. The CDR3 bases are TGTGCTAGTGGGTCAGGGACTAGCGGGGGGGCCTCGAACACCGGGGAGCTGTTTTTT.